A selection of T cell receptor beta chains follows, all from one sample in a study of OX40 agonist ivuxolimab in advanced cancers. This table comes from immunoSEQ multiplex PCR, and its TCRdb copy is limited to in-frame clones, with some not included. The sample lists tens of thousands of clones, 70% to 90% occurring once. The sample here was CD4+ or CD8+ T cells sorted from blood, taken in a trial of the OX40 agonist ivuxolimab. The receptor source for this set is an adult with an advanced solid tumor such as melanoma, head and neck, liver or kidney cancer. CDR3s include the opening cysteine and the closing phenylalanine or tryptophan. A D gene is named only where the DNA matches it firmly. The size of a clone is reported for some rows only, either as once, few or many, or as a class for expanded clones.

clone_size: NA; v_call: TRBV19; d_call: TRBD1; j_call: TRBJ1-1; cdr3_aa: CASSKGAWTEAFF; cdr3_nt: TGTGCCAGTAGTAAGGGGGCTTGGACTGAAGCTTTCTTT
clone_size: NA; v_call: TRBV27; d_call: NA; j_call: TRBJ2-2; cdr3_aa: CASSFWENGELFF; cdr3_nt: TGTGCCAGCAGTTTTTGGGAAAACGGGGAGCTGTTTTTT
clone_size: NA; v_call: TRBV7-2; d_call: NA; j_call: TRBJ2-5; cdr3_aa: CASSLYGEFRAQYF; cdr3_nt: TGTGCCAGCAGCTTATATGGGGAATTTAGGGCCCAGTACTTC
clone_size: NA; v_call: TRBV5-4; d_call: TRBD2; j_call: TRBJ2-7; cdr3_aa: CASSQRLAGDISYEQYF; cdr3_nt: TGTGCCAGCAGCCAGAGACTAGCGGGGGACATCTCCTACGAGCAGTACTTC
clone_size: few; v_call: TRBV28; d_call: NA; j_call: TRBJ2-5; cdr3_aa: CASSQGGAQETQYF; cdr3_nt: TGTGCCAGCAGTCAGGGCGGGGCCCAAGAGACCCAGTACTTC
clone_size: NA; v_call: TRBV9; d_call: NA; j_call: TRBJ2-3; cdr3_aa: CASSVAASRGAGDTQYF; cdr3_nt: TGTGCCAGCAGCGTAGCTGCCAGCAGGGGAGCGGGGGATACGCAGTATTTT
clone_size: once; v_call: TRBV19; d_call: NA; j_call: TRBJ1-2; cdr3_aa: CASSMVGGSNYGYTF; cdr3_nt: TGTGCCAGTAGTATGGTTGGGGGCTCGAACTATGGCTACACCTTC
clone_size: NA; v_call: TRBV5-4; d_call: NA; j_call: TRBJ1-2; cdr3_aa: CASSLRGNYGYTF; cdr3_nt: TGTGCCAGCAGCTTAAGGGGAAACTATGGCTACACCTTC
clone_size: NA; v_call: TRBV27; d_call: NA; j_call: TRBJ2-3; cdr3_aa: CASSSIGGSTDTQYF; cdr3_nt: TGTGCCAGCAGTTCTATCGGGGGATCCACAGATACGCAGTATTTT
clone_size: NA; v_call: TRBV29-1; d_call: NA; j_call: TRBJ1-1; cdr3_aa: CSVGEFRGSEAFF; cdr3_nt: TGCAGCGTTGGCGAGTTCAGGGGCTCTGAAGCTTTCTTT
clone_size: NA; v_call: TRBV4-3; d_call: NA; j_call: TRBJ2-5; cdr3_aa: CASSQDRTGETQYF; cdr3_nt: TGCGCCAGCAGCCAAGATAGGACGGGAGAGACCCAGTACTTC
clone_size: NA; v_call: TRBV7-9; d_call: NA; j_call: TRBJ2-1; cdr3_aa: CASSLEGGAYNEQFF; cdr3_nt: TGTGCCAGCAGCTTAGAAGGGGGGGCCTACAATGAGCAGTTCTTC
clone_size: NA; v_call: TRBV9; d_call: NA; j_call: TRBJ2-2; cdr3_aa: CASSVAITNTGELFF; cdr3_nt: TGTGCCAGCAGCGTAGCGATCACAAACACCGGGGAGCTGTTTTTT
clone_size: once; v_call: TRBV19; d_call: NA; j_call: TRBJ2-2; cdr3_aa: CASSPDRSTGELFF; cdr3_nt: TGTGCCAGTAGTCCCGACAGAAGCACCGGGGAGCTGTTTTTT
clone_size: NA; v_call: TRBV28; d_call: TRBD1; j_call: TRBJ1-1; cdr3_aa: CASSPRQGAGTEAFF; cdr3_nt: TGTGCCAGCAGTCCCCGACAGGGGGCGGGCACTGAAGCTTTCTTT
clone_size: NA; v_call: TRBV7-2; d_call: TRBD2; j_call: TRBJ2-7; cdr3_aa: CASSLGRTSGRGEQYF; cdr3_nt: TGTGCCAGCAGCTTAGGGAGGACTAGCGGGAGAGGCGAGCAGTACTTC
clone_size: NA; v_call: TRBV7-8; d_call: NA; j_call: TRBJ2-2; cdr3_aa: CASHPVALGGELFF; cdr3_nt: TGTGCCTCCCACCCCGTAGCGCTAGGGGGGGAGCTGTTTTTT
clone_size: few; v_call: TRBV30; d_call: NA; j_call: TRBJ1-1; cdr3_aa: CAWSGFLNTEAFF; cdr3_nt: TGTGCCTGGAGTGGATTCCTGAACACTGAAGCTTTCTTT
clone_size: NA; v_call: TRBV7-2; d_call: NA; j_call: TRBJ2-4; cdr3_aa: CASSLEATLQYF; cdr3_nt: TGTGCCAGCAGCTTAGAGGCCACCCTTCAGTACTTC
clone_size: NA; v_call: TRBV10-3; d_call: NA; j_call: TRBJ2-7; cdr3_aa: CAISEMGAAYEQYF; cdr3_nt: TGTGCCATCAGTGAGATGGGGGCGGCCTACGAGCAGTACTTC
clone_size: NA; v_call: TRBV7-7; d_call: NA; j_call: TRBJ2-1; cdr3_aa: CASSLDRGDNEQFF; cdr3_nt: TGTGCCAGCAGCTTAGACCGGGGAGACAATGAGCAGTTCTTC
clone_size: NA; v_call: TRBV9; d_call: TRBD2; j_call: TRBJ2-1; cdr3_aa: CASSLTSGRRIYNEQFF; cdr3_nt: TGTGCCAGCAGCTTAACTAGCGGGAGGAGAATTTACAATGAGCAGTTCTTC
clone_size: NA; v_call: TRBV5-4; d_call: TRBD1; j_call: TRBJ2-3; cdr3_aa: CASRQGGRGSDTQYF; cdr3_nt: TGTGCCAGCCGCCAAGGGGGCAGGGGATCGGATACGCAGTATTTT
clone_size: NA; v_call: TRBV27; d_call: NA; j_call: TRBJ2-7; cdr3_aa: CASGLYEQYF; cdr3_nt: TGTGCCAGCGGACTCTACGAGCAGTACTTC
clone_size: once; v_call: TRBV6-5; d_call: TRBD1; j_call: TRBJ2-7; cdr3_aa: CASRDRGFLSYEQYF; cdr3_nt: TGTGCCAGCAGGGACAGGGGGTTCCTATCCTACGAGCAGTACTTC
clone_size: NA; v_call: TRBV16; d_call: NA; j_call: TRBJ1-5; cdr3_aa: CASSQGQQTGQPQHF; cdr3_nt: TGTGCCAGCAGCCAAGGTCAACAGACGGGTCAGCCCCAGCATTTT